One and the same sample provided the 9 T cell receptor beta chains below, sequenced in a study of long-term antiretroviral therapy in people with HIV. Assay version v3.0 of immunoSEQ was used, and it was run at survey level. Profiled with immunoSEQ multiplex PCR; TCRdb holds only in-frame clones, not every one. The data contain under 25,000 clones, approximately 89% of them singletons. The material was unsorted PBMCs, obtained around 2.7 years after starting antiretroviral therapy. These receptors were taken from a woman in her forties or fifties with HIV.

This clone has more than one count but fewer than ten. The chain links TRBV9 to TRBJ1-1; D possibly corresponds to TRBD1 (5 bases). This CDR3 comprises 13 residues. Trimming took 4 bases from V and 1 from J, leaving 8 bases between them. Germline values: CDR1 SGDLS, CDR2 YYNGEE. CDR3 bases: TGTGCCAGCAGCCTTACAGGGAACACTGAAGCTTTCTTT. This sequence encodes CASSLTGNTEAFF.

The chain has TRBV5-5 and TRBJ2-1; 10 bases map to TRBD2. J lost 2 bases, V lost 2 bases, and 1 base had no gene match. The CDR3 has 15 amino acids. Germline-derived CDR1 and CDR2 are SGHKS and YYEKEE (reference sequence). The CDR3 DNA sequence: TGTGCCAGCAGCTTAACTAGCGGGACCTACAATGAGCAGTTCTTC. As protein: CASSLTSGTYNEQFF.

The chain combines TRBV19 with TRBJ2-2; 13 nucleotides align to TRBD2. CDR1 and CDR2 from the germline V gene are LNHDA and SQIVND (reference sequence). J was trimmed by 5 bases and V by 4 bases; bases with no gene match: 7. The CDR3 is 17 amino acids. CDR3 sequence: CASSTGTSGTITGELFF. The CDR3, as DNA: TGTGCCAGTAGTACAGGGACTAGCGGGACTATTACCGGGGAGCTGTTTTTT.

In its sample, this clone was seen a few times. The V and J genes are TRBV5-6 and TRBJ2-7; tentative D call: TRBD2 (6 bases). Germline assignment: CDR1 SGHDT and CDR2 YYEEEE. The ends were cut back, 0 bases at V and 0 bases at J, with 7 bases in the middle. The CDR3 is 14 residues long. The CDR3 protein is CASSLGGDSYEQYF. CDR3 bases: TGTGCCAGCAGCTTGGGGGGGGACTCCTACGAGCAGTACTTC.

This chain links TRBV6-1 with TRBJ2-3; D is unresolved. There are 14 residues in the CDR3. V was trimmed by 2 bases and J by 4 bases, leaving 10 bases between them. Germline values: CDR1 MNHNS, CDR2 SASEGT. In DNA, the CDR3 is TGTGCCAGCAGTGAATTATGGGAATCAGATACGCAGTATTTT. Translated: CASSELWESDTQYF.

The V gene is TRBV27, the J gene TRBJ2-4; D gene ambiguous. This CDR3 is 14 amino acids long. In germline, CDR1 is MNHEY, CDR2 SMNVEV (reference sequence). Trimming cost V 2 bases and J 0 bases, with 5 bases left between them. The CDR3 coding sequence is TGTGCCAGCAGTTTAGGTCTAGCCAAAAACATTCAGTACTTC. Residues: CASSLGLAKNIQYF.

The chain joins TRBV27 to TRBJ2-3; D remains ambiguous. CDR3 length equals 15 residues. Germline CDR1 is MNHEY and CDR2 is SMNVEV (reference sequence). V shed 2 bases and J shed 6 bases, with 15 bases lying between them. CDR3 region: CASSLVPGFLDTQYF. The CDR3 DNA follows: TGTGCCAGCAGTTTAGTTCCCGGGTTTTTGGATACGCAGTATTTT.

The chain carries TRBV10-3 and TRBJ2-7; tentatively, D is TRBD1 or TRBD2 (5 bases each). Per the germline V gene, CDR1 is ENHRY and CDR2 is SYGVKD. Between the trimmed V and J ends, which lost 9 bases and 2 bases, there was a span of 11 bases. CDR3 size: 12 residues. Written as DNA, the CDR3 is TGTGCCATTGGGACGGACACCTACGAGCAGTACTTC. It translates to CAIGTDTYEQYF.

The chain employs TRBV29-1 and TRBJ2-5, with TRBD1 matching 9 bases. The CDR3 extends over 13 amino acids. Germline trimming cut 8 bases from V and 7 bases from J; bases unmatched to any gene: 11. Germline values: CDR1 SQVTM, CDR2 ANQGSEA. CDR3 sequence reads: CSSNHGQGTTQYF. In DNA, the CDR3 is TGCAGCAGCAATCATGGACAGGGGACGACCCAGTACTTC.